A single T cell receptor (beta chain) is shown here with its context. The antigen this receptor binds is unknown. Base quality data are lacking; no much larger clone is found one base away. CDR1 and CDR2, per the germline V gene, are SGHRS and YFSETQ. Unmatched junction bases come to 12, with V trimmed by 4 bases and J by 4 bases. The CDR3 starts with the cysteine, ends with the phenylalanine, and has 17 residues. CDR3 DNA is the only sequence kept; it has 51 bases, read in frame from the first base. The immunoSEQ hsTCRB v3.0 assay was used at survey level resolution to sequence the TRB variable region. TRB sequencing targeted a depth of roughly 40,000-55,000 T-cell genomes per sample. Pooled TRB libraries were sequenced on an Illumina MiSeq with a v3 150-cycle kit. In the original analysis: Analysis of repertoires was carried out in R inside a reproducible Nextflow workflow spanning QC, data transformation and analysis. LymphoSeq2, an R package for exploring AIRR-Seq data, was used to implement the custom analyses. After excluding several samples that yielded fewer than 5000 total TRB sequences, 150 to 200 HIV repertoires remained for analysis. Of the 188 retained HIV repertoires, about 60 were collected before and about 130 after ART initiation. Repertoires were downsampled to 5000 TRB nucleotide sequences, with summary statistics averaged over 100 downsampling iterations. TRB sequences were retained for analysis only if CDR3 regions of at least seven amino acids were present. Diversity was assessed using a clonality score derived from Shannon entropy and using the Gini coefficient. In repertoire networks, the top 5000 CDR3 amino acid sequences were linked whenever an edit distance of one separated two sequences. For TRB CDR3 amino acid sequences, antigen specificity groups and MHC restriction were predicted with GLIPH2. To flag known CMV, EBV, HIV or tissue antigen associations, CDR3 amino acid sequences were matched against VDJdb and McPAS-TCR. Pre-ART, post-ART and control groups were compared with Wilcoxon signed-rank tests and Holm-Bonferroni correction. Drawn from immuneACCESS, this table holds only the in-frame rearrangements with V and J called that TCRdb kept. Clones are partly lost; checked studies trace under half to an unresolved V gene and leave the rest unexplained. The DNA was the basis for D and trimming; V, J and clone size are from that table. This sample is represented by 25,000 to 35,000 clones; less than 90% of them were singletons. 6% to 8.5% of the sample is taken by the ten largest.

To be included, a participant needed at least one PBMC sample from before ART initiation plus at least two post-ART samples. Every participant with HIV received treatment in the United States of America. Before DNA extraction, cryopreserved samples of 1-10 million PBMC were thawed and washed. At the time of the earliest PBMC sample, participants with HIV were aged between roughly 23 and 60 years. Each participant contributed PBMC samples from 1-4 timepoints before ART initiation and 2-8 timepoints after ART initiation, with a median of 7 samples. For every participant, serial HIV viral load, CD4+ T-cell count, ART history and demographic data were obtained. A Qiagen kit on a QIAcube was used to extract genomic DNA from unsorted PBMC, with samples processed in batches of 12. The source of the sample is a study of long-term antiretroviral therapy in people with HIV (dated by TCRdb to 2021 to 2024). Notes on the research overall: The earliest samples were collected approximately a decade before the 2015 WHO recommendation for immediate ART, a period when ART was typically delayed until CD4 counts fell. Whether ART initiation and durable HIV suppression were associated with changes in peripheral blood TRB repertoire composition and diversity was tested in a retrospective serial study. From 30 adults with confirmed HIV infection, the cohort provided approximately 210 cryopreserved PBMC samples, gathered serially across a mean of around 6 years (range 1-12). Of the 30 participants with HIV, about twelve were female. No cross-contamination during QIAcube processing was seen in test extractions of a monoclonal T-cell line run alongside 30 or so polyclonal samples. What the work shows at the level of the full study, not this receptor alone: Starting ART was linked to a significant rise in TRB diversity, yet even after long-term ART the diversity remained significantly lower than in transplant donor controls. Expanded TRB clones identified before ART initiation dominated the repertoire across all time points, though the dominance fluctuated and decreased in many PLHIV after ART. Inferences about post-ART repertoire changes were limited because no data were available on ART adherence, viral resistance or therapy changes. The samples were dated from the mid-2000s to the late 2010s, and the ART regimens that were used may be less effective than current ART regimens. Because pre-ART samples had limited cell numbers, profiling was done on unsorted PBMC rather than on sorted CD4+ and CD8+ T cells. Compared with controls, HIV repertoires had narrower CDR3 length ranges, and the network structure pointed to an antigen-experienced repertoire that shifted only slightly toward naive after ART. Because PBMC availability was limited, only the TCR beta chain was sequenced, with no alpha chain pairing.

The chain is encoded by TRBV5-1 joined to TRBJ2-2, and 8 junctional nucleotides match TRBD2. The sequence derives from a man in his fifties or sixties with HIV. The sample was unsorted PBMCs, taken approximately 5 years before starting antiretroviral therapy. The CDR3 corresponds to CASSLGAGGSVTGELFF. The DNA sequence follows: TGCGCCAGCAGCCTGGGGGCGGGGGGCAGCGTCACCGGGGAGCTGTTTTTT. Here the CDR3 is joined to the reference TRBV5-1 and TRBJ2-2 genes, and the full variable domain is: KAGVTQTPRYLIKTRGQQVTLSCSPISGHRSVSWYQQTPGQGLQFLFEYFSETQRNKGNFPGRFSGRQFSNSRSEMNVSTLELGDSALYLCASSLGAGGSVTGELFFGEGSRLTVL.